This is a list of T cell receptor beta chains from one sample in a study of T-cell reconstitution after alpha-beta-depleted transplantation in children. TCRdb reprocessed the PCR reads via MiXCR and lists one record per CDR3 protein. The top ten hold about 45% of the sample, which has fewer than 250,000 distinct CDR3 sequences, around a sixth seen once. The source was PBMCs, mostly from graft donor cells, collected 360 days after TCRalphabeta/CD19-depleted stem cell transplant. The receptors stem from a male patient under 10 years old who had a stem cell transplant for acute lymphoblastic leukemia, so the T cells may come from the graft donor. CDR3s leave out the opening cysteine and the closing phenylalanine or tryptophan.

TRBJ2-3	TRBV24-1	ATSEGLAEFTDTQY
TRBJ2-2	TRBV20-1	SAIRPRGVGELF
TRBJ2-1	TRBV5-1	ASSLILAGGYNEQF
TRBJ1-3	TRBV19	ASQSSGNTIY
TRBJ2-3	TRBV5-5	ASSILPGDTDTQY
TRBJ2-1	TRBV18	ASSPPDPNEQF
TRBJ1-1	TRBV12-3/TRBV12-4	ASSSDRNTEAF
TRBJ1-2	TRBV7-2	ASSTQHGGFSYGYT
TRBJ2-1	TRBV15	ATSRPSAILKEQF
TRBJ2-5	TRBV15	ATCLGHDIRETQY
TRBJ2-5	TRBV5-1	ASSEGQAETQY
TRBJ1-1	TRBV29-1	SVEWTGMNTEAF
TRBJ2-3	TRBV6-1	ASRALAGGPGIDTQY
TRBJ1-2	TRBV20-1	SARDGQGAYNYGYT
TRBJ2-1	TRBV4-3	ASSGDRANEQF
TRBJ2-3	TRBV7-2	ASTHRGGTSSTDTQY
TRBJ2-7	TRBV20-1	SAREGPPYEQY
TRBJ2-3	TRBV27	ASESTDTQY
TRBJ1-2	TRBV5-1	ASSWDRDYGYT
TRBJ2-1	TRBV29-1	SVGTVSYNEQF
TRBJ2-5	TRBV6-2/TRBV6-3	ASRPRAEETQY